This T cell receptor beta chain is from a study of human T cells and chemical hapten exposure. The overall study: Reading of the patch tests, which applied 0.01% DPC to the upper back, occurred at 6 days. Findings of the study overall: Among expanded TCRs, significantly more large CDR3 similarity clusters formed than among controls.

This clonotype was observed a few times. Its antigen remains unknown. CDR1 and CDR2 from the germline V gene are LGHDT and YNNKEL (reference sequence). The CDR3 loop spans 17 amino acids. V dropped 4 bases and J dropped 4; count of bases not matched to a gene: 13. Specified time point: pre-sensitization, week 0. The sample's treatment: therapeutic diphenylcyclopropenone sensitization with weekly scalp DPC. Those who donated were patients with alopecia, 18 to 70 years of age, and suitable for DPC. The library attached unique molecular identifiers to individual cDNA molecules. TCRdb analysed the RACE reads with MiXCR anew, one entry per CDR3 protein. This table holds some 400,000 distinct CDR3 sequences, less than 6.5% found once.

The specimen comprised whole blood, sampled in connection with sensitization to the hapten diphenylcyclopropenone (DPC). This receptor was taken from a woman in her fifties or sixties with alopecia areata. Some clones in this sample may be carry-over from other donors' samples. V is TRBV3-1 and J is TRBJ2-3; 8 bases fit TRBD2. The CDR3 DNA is TGTGCCAGCAGCCGGTATTTACTAGCGGCCCAGTCAGATACGCAGTATTTT. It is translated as CASSRYLLAAQSDTQYF.